This entry lists 9 T cell receptor beta chains sequenced from one sample in a study of blood T cell repertoires in COVID-19. TCRdb's table, derived via immunoSEQ multiplex PCR, lists solely in-frame clones and lacks some. Altogether approximately 290,000 clones are present, approximately 83% being singletons, with the ten largest covering roughly 4%. Sample: PBMCs or T cells enriched from blood (not recorded which). The receptors shown here come from a woman aged 25 to 39 who had recovered from COVID-19.

This chain links TRBV6-5 with TRBJ2-7; TRBD1 matches 8 bases. The CDR3 has 12 residues. V gave up 6 bases and J gave up 6 bases; unmatched junction bases: 4. Germline V gene data show CDR1 as MNHEY and CDR2 as SVGAGI. This chain's CDR3 is CASRDRGGEQYF. Written as DNA, the CDR3 is TGTGCCAGCAGAGACAGGGGCGGCGAGCAGTACTTC.

The chain carries TRBV2 and TRBJ1-5, with D perhaps matching TRBD1 (5 bases). V was pared by 5 bases and J by 1 base, with 12 bases between. The CDR3 is 15 amino acids. Germline CDR1 SNHLY, CDR2 FYNNEI. CDR3 in DNA: TGTGCCAGCAGTTCACAGGAATCGAGCAATCAGCCCCAGCATTTT. Amino acids: CASSSQESSNQPQHF.

The V gene is TRBV28, the J gene TRBJ1-5, with 11 bases identical to TRBD1. Trimming at V came to 7 bases and at J to 5 bases, leaving 13 bases not matched to a gene. The germline V gene has CDR1 MDHEN and CDR2 SYDVKM. The CDR3 loop spans 17 amino acids. CDR3 DNA: TGTGCCAGCACCCCAAGCCCCGGACAGGGGGCGGATCAGCCCCAGCATTTT. It codes for CASTPSPGQGADQPQHF.

The V and J genes are TRBV10-2 and TRBJ2-5; 7 nucleotides align to TRBD1. The germline gives CDR1 WSHSY, CDR2 SAAADI. The CDR3 runs to 13 residues. Losses at the gene ends were 5 bases for V and 2 bases for J; bases not matched to a gene: 2. Here the CDR3 DNA reads TGCGCCAGCAGTATGACAGGGCAAGAGACCCAGTACTTC. This codes for CASSMTGQETQYF.

This chain joins TRBV19 and TRBJ2-7; D possibly corresponds to TRBD1 (6 bases). V was trimmed by 6 bases and J by 7 bases, leaving 22 bases between them. The length of the CDR3 is 15 residues. Germline V lookup: CDR1 LNHDA, CDR2 SQIVND (reference sequence). CDR3 sequence reads: CASRTTPQGSDEQYF. The CDR3, as DNA: TGTGCCAGTAGAACTACCCCCCAGGGGTCTGATGAGCAGTACTTC.

This chain joins TRBV30 and TRBJ2-1; 10 bases align to TRBD2. Germline CDR1 reads GTSNPN; CDR2 reads SVGIG (reference sequence). Trimming cost V 7 bases and J 3 bases; bases outside gene matches: 6. CDR3 size: 14 residues. CDR3 in amino acids: CASNGLAVYNEQFF. The CDR3, as DNA: TGTGCCTCTAATGGACTAGCGGTCTACAATGAGCAGTTCTTC. Based on the CDR3 plus reference TRBV30 and TRBJ2-1, the full variable domain is SQTIHQWPATLVQPVGSPLSLECTVEGTSNPNLYWYRQAAGRGLQLLFYSVGIGQISSEVPQNLSASRPQDRQFILSSKKLLLSDSGFYLCASNGLAVYNEQFFGPGTRLTVL.

The V call is TRBV27, the J call TRBJ2-7; 8 bases map to TRBD1. The CDR3 sequence is 14 residues long. Germline-derived CDR1 and CDR2 are MNHEY and SMNVEV (reference sequence). V trimming: 3 bases; J trimming: 4 bases; junction bases outside the gene matches: 5. CDR3 loop: CASSFDRGPYEQYF. The CDR3 nucleotides are TGTGCCAGCAGTTTCGACAGGGGTCCTTACGAGCAGTACTTC.

The J gene is TRBJ2-5, the V gene TRBV11-2; D may be TRBD1 (6 bases). CDR1 SGHAT and CDR2 FQNNGV come from the germline V gene. This CDR3 is 14 amino acids long. The V gene lost 5 bases and the J gene lost 4 bases, with 14 bases spanning the gap. The CDR3 loop reads CASSLTGYGETQYF. The CDR3 DNA reads as TGTGCCAGCAGCCTAACAGGGTACGGAGAGACCCAGTACTTC.

The chain uses TRBV19 and TRBJ2-5, with 7 nucleotides matching TRBD2. Germline V gene data show CDR1 as LNHDA and CDR2 as SQIVND (reference sequence). Losses at the gene ends were 2 bases for V and 5 bases for J; bases not matched to a gene: 11. This CDR3 spans 16 amino acids. This CDR3 is CASSIMAGAVEETQYF. The CDR3 nucleotides are TGTGCCAGTAGTATAATGGCGGGAGCGGTCGAGGAGACCCAGTACTTC.